The 23 T cell receptor beta chains in this list originate from one sample, sequenced in a study of radiation and T cells in renal cell carcinoma (TCRdb year 2020). Library creation used the immunoSEQ multiplex PCR assay. TCRdb provides this immuneACCESS table in a form limited to in-frame rearrangements. Some clones are lacking; in checked studies, under half of them reflect an unresolved V gene, and why the rest are absent is not known. The sample has 100,000 to 150,000 clones on record, roughly 80% of them singletons. The top ten constitute under 4% of the sample. In the paper's terms, the time point label means: baseline pretreatment blood. What this sample's treatment or condition label stands for: 15 Gy SBRT to primary tumor, nephrectomy 4 weeks later. The specimen comprised blood, sampled from a patient whose treatment included radiotherapy and nephrectomy. The source is a woman aged 55 to 70 with renal cell carcinoma.

This chain uses TRBV27 with TRBJ1-4, with D possibly TRBD1 on 6 matching bases. This CDR3 comprises 14 residues. CDR1 is MNHEY and CDR2 is SMNVEV in the germline V gene (reference sequence). V dropped 5 bases and J dropped 3 bases, with 10 bases sitting between them. The CDR3 nucleotides are TGTGCCAGCAGTCACAGGGTTGCTAATGAAAAACTGTTTTTT. Amino acid sequence: CASSHRVANEKLFF.

This clone was seen more than once but under ten times. The chain employs TRBV5-6 and TRBJ1-3; possible D gene TRBD1, 5 bases. The length of the CDR3 is 14 residues. In germline, CDR1 is SGHDT, CDR2 YYEEEE. V lost 4 bases and J 0 bases, leaving 8 bases between the germline ends. As DNA, the CDR3 is TGTGCCAGCAGCGCGGGGCCCTCTGGAAACACCATATATTTT. It is translated as CASSAGPSGNTIYF.

The rearrangement uses TRBV6-1 and TRBJ1-4; 8 nucleotides line up with TRBD1. Germline CDR1 is MNHNS and CDR2 is SASEGT. V lost 5 bases to trimming and J lost 8 bases; unmatched junction nucleotides: 10. CDR3 length equals 15 residues. DNA for the CDR3: TGTGCCAGCAGTCCAGACAGGGGTTCAGGAGAAAAACTGTTTTTT. Translating it yields CASSPDRGSGEKLFF.

In its sample, this clone was seen a few times. The chain couples TRBV21-1 to TRBJ1-5. TRBV21-1 is shown as a pseudogene. The CDR3 is 14 residues long. CDR3 in amino acids: CASSIQGSNQPQHF. CDR3 in DNA: TGTGCCAGCAGCATTCAAGGGAGCAATCAGCCCCAGCATTTT.

The chain couples TRBV29-1 to TRBJ1-1; 9 nucleotides align to TRBD1. Germline trimming cut 7 bases from V and 3 bases from J; bases unmatched to any gene: 6. Germline V lookup: CDR1 SQVTM, CDR2 ANQGSEA. This CDR3 region has 13 residues. This chain's CDR3 is CSASQGADTEAFF. For the CDR3, the DNA is TGCAGCGCCTCACAGGGGGCGGACACTGAAGCTTTCTTT.

The gene calls are TRBV5-6 and TRBJ2-3, with TRBD2 identical over 7 bases. This CDR3 is 15 amino acids long. The trim removed 0 bases at V and 8 bases at J, leaving 9 bases unmatched. Germline values: CDR1 SGHDT, CDR2 YYEEEE. CDR3 sequence reads: CASSLAVLPGGTQYF. CDR3 DNA sequence: TGTGCCAGCAGCTTGGCGGTCCTGCCGGGGGGTACGCAGTATTTT.

The CDR3 DNA sequence: TGTGCCAGCAGTGGATCCGTGGGACAGGGAAGCTACGAGCAGTACTTC. Its translation: CASSGSVGQGSYEQYF. The V and J genes are TRBV6-1 and TRBJ2-7, with 9 bases fitting TRBD1. The germline gives CDR1 MNHNS, CDR2 SASEGT. V lost 4 bases, J lost 3 bases, and 10 bases stayed unmatched. The CDR3 runs to 16 residues.

V gene TRBV7-9 combines with J gene TRBJ2-7; TRBD1 is a possible D gene (5 bases). V was pared by 0 bases and J by 2 bases, with 8 bases between. CDR3 size: 14 residues. Germline V gene data show CDR1 as SEHNR and CDR2 as FQNEAQ (reference sequence). CDR3 DNA: TGTGCCAGCAGCTTAGCCGGACAAGCCTACGAGCAGTACTTC. Residues: CASSLAGQAYEQYF.

The gene calls are TRBV18 and TRBJ2-1; 8 positions agree with TRBD2. Trimming took 2 bases from V and 1 from J; bases not matched to a gene: 1. Germline V lookup: CDR1 KGHSH, CDR2 LQKENI. CDR3 length equals 15 residues. The CDR3 reads CASSPTGGSYNEQFF. CDR3 DNA sequence: TGTGCCAGCTCACCAACGGGAGGGTCCTACAATGAGCAGTTCTTC.

This rearrangement joins TRBV6-1 to TRBJ2-5, with a possible D match to TRBD1 (6 bases). With 5 bases removed from V and 1 base from J, the gap between germline ends came to 14 bases. The germline CDR1 and CDR2 sequences are MNHNS and SASEGT. This CDR3 contains 15 residues. The CDR3 sequence: CASSQYRAPQETQYF. In nucleotides, the CDR3 is TGTGCCAGCAGTCAATACAGGGCCCCCCAAGAGACCCAGTACTTC.

The V call is TRBV19, the J call TRBJ1-1, with a tentative D call TRBD1 (6 bases). Germline V gene sequence: CDR1 LNHDA, CDR2 SQIVND (reference sequence). Trimming removed 11 bases at V and 5 bases at J, with 18 bases between. The CDR3 is 13 residues long. The DNA for the CDR3 is TGTGCCTCATATAACAGGGTCTTGACTGAAGCTTTCTTT. Protein product: CASYNRVLTEAFF. Supplemented by reference TRBV19 and TRBJ1-1, the full variable domain reads DGGITQSPKYLFRKEGQNVTLSCEQNLNHDAMYWYRQDPGQGLRLIYYSQIVNDFQKGDIAEGYSVSREKKESFPLTVTSAQKNPTAFYLCASYNRVLTEAFFGQGTRLTVV.

This clone was observed a few times. V usage is TRBV6-6 and J usage is TRBJ1-1; D uncertain. Trimming left V 6 bases short and J 0 bases short, with 14 bases between. Germline V gene lookup returns CDR1 MNHNY and CDR2 SVGAGI (reference sequence). The CDR3 has 15 amino acids. CDR3 in DNA: TGTGCCAGCAGCCGGAGTGGAGGGATGAACACTGAAGCTTTCTTT. This sequence encodes CASSRSGGMNTEAFF.

This chain links TRBV14 with TRBJ2-5; the match to TRBD2 covers 7 bases. The V gene end was trimmed by 4 bases and the J gene end by 2 bases; junction bases not matched to a gene: 7. Germline CDR1 SGHDN, CDR2 FVKESK. CDR3 length: 15 amino acids. In DNA, the CDR3 is TGTGCCAGCAGCCGGCAAATGGGGGGGCAAGAGACCCAGTACTTC. This encodes CASSRQMGGQETQYF. Looking up the rest from reference TRBV14 and TRBJ2-5 gives the full variable domain: EAGVTQFPSHSVIEKGQTVTLRCDPISGHDNLYWYRRVMGKEIKFLLHFVKESKQDESGMPNNRFLAERTGGTYSTLKVQPAELEDSGVYFCASSRQMGGQETQYFGPGTRLLVL.

This clone was observed a few times. The chain couples TRBV30 to TRBJ1-1; perhaps TRBD1 as D (5 bases). V was trimmed by 2 bases and J by 4 bases, leaving 20 bases between them. The V gene's germline CDR1 is GTSNPN and CDR2 SVGIG (reference sequence). The CDR3 covers 16 residues. CDR3 DNA: TGTGCCTGGAGTCCATACCAAAAGGGGTCGGTCACTGAAGCTTTCTTT. This codes for CAWSPYQKGSVTEAFF. The full variable domain, with the rest looked up from reference TRBV30 and TRBJ1-1, is SQTIHQWPATLVQPVGSPLSLECTVEGTSNPNLYWYRQAAGRGLQLLFYSVGIGQISSEVPQNLSASRPQDRQFILSSKKLLLSDSGFYLCAWSPYQKGSVTEAFFGQGTRLTVV.

This clone has only a few counts. This chain joins TRBV7-2 and TRBJ1-1, with TRBD1 as a possible D gene (5 bases). V was trimmed by 2 bases and J by 7 bases, leaving 8 bases between them. The CDR3 contains 12 residues. Germline V gene data show CDR1 as SGHTA and CDR2 as FQGNSA. The CDR3 bases are TGTGCCAGCAGCTTAATGGGGGTTGAAGCTTTCTTT. Residues: CASSLMGVEAFF.

CDR3 loop: CASSPRTSGGQETQYF. In DNA, the CDR3 is TGTGCCAGCAGCCCCCGGACTAGCGGGGGGCAAGAGACCCAGTACTTC. V gene TRBV5-5 combines with J gene TRBJ2-5; 14 bases are shared with TRBD2. Germline V gene data show CDR1 as SGHKS and CDR2 as YYEKEE (reference sequence). After removal of 4 bases from V and 2 bases from J, the junction contained 4 bases not matched to a gene. CDR3 length: 16 amino acids. Based on the CDR3 plus reference TRBV5-5 and TRBJ2-5, the full variable domain is DAGVTQSPTHLIKTRGQQVTLRCSPISGHKSVSWYQQVLGQGPQFIFQYYEKEERGRGNFPDRFSARQFPNYSSELNVNALLLGDSALYLCASSPRTSGGQETQYFGPGTRLLVL.

The chain uses TRBV11-2 and TRBJ2-2; D is undetermined. The germline V and J ends were trimmed by 1 base and 6 bases, with 9 bases remaining between them. This CDR3 has 14 residues. Per the germline V gene, CDR1 is SGHAT and CDR2 is FQNNGV. As DNA, the CDR3 is TGTGCCAGCAGCTTAGCATCCCTCCCCGGGGAGCTGTTTTTT. Translation: CASSLASLPGELFF.

A single count supports this clone. The chain employs TRBV5-7 and TRBJ1-5, with D tentatively TRBD1 (5 bases). TRBV5-7 is treated as an ORF (open reading frame) with a function not yet certain. The CDR3 is 15 residues long. V lost 0 bases to trimming and J lost 6 bases, with 13 bases between them. The CDR3 coding sequence is TGTGCCAGCAGCTTGGGAGGCAGGGAGGGTCAGCCCCAGCATTTT. Translation gives CASSLGGREGQPQHF.

The gene calls are TRBV6-1 and TRBJ2-3, with D perhaps matching TRBD1 or TRBD2 (5 bases each). In germline, CDR1 is MNHNS, CDR2 SASEGT. With 6 bases removed from V and 6 bases from J, the gap between germline ends came to 22 bases. CDR3 length: 16 residues. The CDR3 reads CASSETYGTTRDTQYF. The CDR3 region has the DNA TGTGCCAGCAGCGAAACCTACGGGACCACACGGGATACGCAGTATTTT.

V usage is TRBV11-1 and J usage is TRBJ2-1; 13 bases align to TRBD2. The V segment lost 0 bases and the J segment 8 bases; nucleotides outside the gene matches: 4. This CDR3 has 16 residues. In germline, CDR1 is SGHAT, CDR2 FQDESV (reference sequence). This CDR3 reads CASSLAGTSGKYEQFF. As DNA, the CDR3 is TGTGCCAGCAGCTTAGCGGGGACTAGCGGGAAATATGAGCAGTTCTTC.

CDR3 bases: TGTGCCAGCAGCGCGGGAGCAACTAATGAAAAACTGTTTTTT. Protein sequence: CASSAGATNEKLFF. The chain employs TRBV7-9 and TRBJ1-4; D call uncertain. CDR1 SEHNR and CDR2 FQNEAQ come from the germline V gene (reference sequence). Trimming took off 5 bases at V and 0 bases at J, with 7 bases between the two ends. CDR3 size: 14 residues.

This clone appeared once. J is TRBJ2-7 and V is TRBV4-1, with D possibly TRBD1 on 6 matching bases. The CDR3 is 14 amino acids. Per germline, CDR1 MGHRA and CDR2 YSYEKL. Between the trimmed V and J ends, which lost 0 bases and 6 bases, there was a span of 12 bases. The DNA for the CDR3 is TGCGCCAGCAGCCAAGAAAACAGGGTAGGCGAGCAGTACTTC. This translates into CASSQENRVGEQYF.

This clone was counted once. The chain links TRBV12-5 to TRBJ2-7; the D gene is possibly TRBD1 (5 bases). The CDR3 length is 14 residues. The V end lost 5 bases, the J end lost 3 bases, and 14 bases lay between the germline ends. CDR1 is LGHNT and CDR2 is FRNRAP in the germline V gene. CDR3 DNA sequence: TGTGCTAGTGGTCTCCGGACACAGAACTACGAGCAGTACTTC. This codes for CASGLRTQNYEQYF.